This TCR beta chain came from a study of Graves' ophthalmopathy and Graves' hyperthyroidism (dated by TCRdb to 2016 to 2018). Turning to the overall study: Peripheral blood was collected at initial diagnosis, prior to any treatment. The study used TCR beta repertoire signatures to distinguish Graves' ophthalmopathy from Graves' hyperthyroidism and to predict progression to ophthalmopathy. In total, some 130 blood samples were TCR-sequenced: under 45 ophthalmopathy, some 75 hyperthyroidism and about 17 hyperthyroidism-to-ophthalmopathy patients. A discovery set of 100 patients (around 44 ophthalmopathy, about 58 stable hyperthyroidism) was enrolled to explore V-J signatures distinguishing ophthalmopathy from hyperthyroidism. An independent validation cohort was composed of approximately 18 hyperthyroidism patients and 15 to 17 patients who later progressed from hyperthyroidism to ophthalmopathy. In more than five hyperthyroidism patients, the T-cell repertoires found in thyroid tissue were compared with those found in blood. After sampling, hyperthyroidism patients received methimazole starting at 30 mg daily, and ophthalmopathy patients received high-dose intravenous methylprednisolone.

Findings and caveats that apply to the study as a whole: Most expanded thyroid clonotypes with a frequency above 0.001 also appeared in blood, which suggests that blood repertoires may reflect the immune response in the thyroid. In cross-validation, the 13-signature model distinguished ophthalmopathy from stable hyperthyroidism with nearly 90% sensitivity and almost 83% specificity, and in the test set the corresponding values were about 80% and 75%. Sample size was not predetermined statistically, and investigators were not blinded to group allocation. In validation, the model predicted ophthalmopathy progression with about 71% sensitivity and 72.22% specificity; some twelve predicted patients were CT-confirmed with GO in a median of 6.5 months.

The ophthalmopathy patients had moderately to severely active disease, with a Clinical Activity Score of 3 or higher, a NOSPECS grade of 4 or higher, and a disease duration of less than 3 months. Anyone with other autoimmune diseases, uncontrolled infections, pregnancy or lactation was excluded from the study. Clinical symptoms, serum thyroxine, TRAb, thyroid ultrasound and orbital computed tomography formed the basis of the diagnosis. Ficoll-Paque density gradient centrifugation was used to isolate PBMCs from under 11 ml of fresh peripheral blood. Total RNA was extracted with Trizol reagent and quality-checked on an Agilent 2100 Bioanalyzer. For repertoire sequencing, TCR beta CDR3 regions were amplified from RNA transcripts. A first-round RT-PCR used HTBI primers with the Qiagen OneStep RT-PCR kit, followed by a second-round multiplex PCR, size selection and purification. Libraries were sequenced paired-end with 100 bp reads on an Illumina HiSeq2000. On the study's bioinformatics: SOAPnuke was used to process the reads, throwing out any read that had adapters, had uncalled bases, had a mean Phred below 15, or lacked an exact constant-primer or identifier match. High-quality paired reads were merged with COPE v1.2.5. Each unique nucleotide sequence was treated as a clonotype, and MiTCR v1.1 was used to align the clonotypes to the IMGT TRB V, D and J references. The analysis was limited to V-J combinations with a frequency above 0.0001, which together covered about 99% of the repertoires. For each V-J combination, a TCR clonal expansion and chaos score was defined as the ratio of F50 clonal expansion to chaos observed in the TCRdist matrix. Welch's t-statistics and random forest were used to reduce features to about 14 V-J combinations, which were fed into a naive Bayes classifier. The Morisita-Horn index was used to measure how similar the thyroid and blood repertoires were. Through fastp at Q25 and MiXCR, TCRdb rebuilt clones from the public reads, retaining in-frame beta chains. Each record represents a unique CDR3 protein, reported with the most common genes and DNA among its rows. These V and J calls derive from TCRdb rather than the authors' analysis. The sample table lists 230,000 or so distinct CDR3 sequences, roughly 50% of them with a count of one. The top ten constitute about 45% of the sample.

This clonotype occurred a few times. The antigen it binds to is not known. Within one base of it there is no much larger clone, and no base qualities were kept. The germline ends are 16 bases apart after V is trimmed by 10 bases and J by 1 base. The cysteine opens and the phenylalanine closes a CDR3 of 14 amino acids. The entry retains the CDR3 DNA only, 42 bases that are in frame from base 1. Looking up the germline V gene yields CDR1 ENHRY and CDR2 SYGVKD. The chain was built from TRBV10-3 and TRBJ1-1, with no confident D gene call. The clonotype originates from an adult man with Graves' ophthalmopathy. The sequenced sample consisted of peripheral blood. CDR3 loop: CASSFSLRNTEAFF. The DNA sequence reads TGTGCCAGCAGCTTCAGCTTGCGGAACACTGAAGCTTTCTTT.